The entry that follows covers one T cell receptor (beta chain) sequence. This CDR3 is 15 amino acids long. Germline CDR1 and CDR2: MDHEN and SYDVKM. After removal of 4 bases from V and 5 bases from J, the junction contained 9 bases not matched to a gene. PCR amplification relied on 60 Vbeta primers (plus 13 Jbeta primers). The repertoire was sequenced with immunoSEQ multiplex PCR; TCRdb's copy has only in-frame clones and lacks some. This sample has about 140,000 clones; about four fifths occur once, and the top ten carry roughly 3.2%. The data belong to a study of cytomegalovirus exposure and HLA in healthy donors.

This chain uses TRBV28 with TRBJ2-3; TRBD2 matches at 7 bases. The clonotype comes from a man aged 18 to 29 in good health and CMV-seropositive. Material for sequencing was PBMCs. The CDR3 protein is CASSSGGLVVDTQYF. The CDR3 DNA follows: TGTGCCAGCAGTTCCGGAGGACTAGTTGTAGATACGCAGTATTTT.